A single sample is the source of the 21 T cell receptor beta chains below, sequenced in a study of cytomegalovirus exposure and HLA in healthy donors (dated by TCRdb to 2016 to 2017). The protocol used for the library was the immunoSEQ multiplex PCR assay. The multiplex PCR relied on a mix of 60 forward primers for TCR Vbeta segments and 13 reverse primers for TCR Jbeta segments. The immuneACCESS repertoire file appears here via TCRdb, limited to in-frame rearrangements. These files lack a portion of the clones; in checked studies, under half of the deficit traces to unresolved V genes, and the cause of the others is not known. The sample records around 180,000 clones, 70% to 90% of which are singletons. Clones ranked in the top ten supply around 2.1% of the sample. Sequencing used PBMCs. The receptors come from a woman under 30 in good health and CMV-seropositive.

This clone was found once. The V call is TRBV4-1, the J call TRBJ1-2; possible D gene TRBD1, 5 bases. The V end lost 4 bases, the J end lost 3 bases, and 21 bases lay between the germline ends. The CDR3 has 17 residues. CDR1 is MGHRA, CDR2 YSYEKL, per germline. CDR3 region: CASSRSPPGGLHYGYTF. CDR3 DNA: TGCGCCAGCAGCCGCAGCCCGCCCGGGGGGTTACACTATGGCTACACCTTC.

The V gene is TRBV5-1, the J gene TRBJ1-1; D possibly corresponds to TRBD1 (5 bases). V gave up 7 bases and J gave up 6 bases, with 16 bases separating them. CDR3 length equals 13 residues. Germline V CDR1 and CDR2: SGHRS, YFSETQ. The DNA of the CDR3 is TGCGCCAGCCGTCGGGGGGGAGAGGCTGAAGCTTTCTTT. Protein sequence: CASRRGGEAEAFF.

The chain's CDR3 is CASGGQGRDTEAFF. DNA of the CDR3: TGTGCCAGCGGGGGACAGGGGAGGGACACTGAAGCTTTCTTT. The genes are TRBV6-9 and TRBJ1-1; 10 positions agree with TRBD1. V lost 8 bases and J lost 3; bases outside the gene matches: 6. The CDR3 contains 14 residues. The germline CDR1 and CDR2 sequences are MNHGY and SVAAGI.

This clone was found once. The chain employs TRBV27 and TRBJ2-1; 8 bases are shared with TRBD2. CDR3 length: 19 residues. Germline-derived CDR1 and CDR2 are MNHEY and SMNVEV (reference sequence). J lost 0 bases, V lost 2 bases, and 12 bases had no gene match. This chain's CDR3 is CASSLRSAGGISSYNEQFF. CDR3 bases: TGTGCCAGCAGTTTAAGATCCGCGGGGGGAATTAGCTCCTACAATGAGCAGTTCTTC.

The V and J genes are TRBV4-3 and TRBJ1-2; tentatively, D is TRBD1 (5 bases). CDR3 size: 15 residues. CDR1 is LGHNA and CDR2 is YSLEER in the germline V gene. The V end was cut by 0 bases, the J end by 5 bases, with 13 bases between. This chain's CDR3 is CASSQDSQVVYGYTF. The DNA of the CDR3 is TGCGCCAGCAGCCAAGATTCACAGGTTGTATATGGCTACACCTTC.

The V call is TRBV5-8, the J call TRBJ1-1; D is unresolved. Looked up from germline, CDR1 is SGHTS and CDR2 is YDEGEE. CDR3 length equals 14 residues. V lost 0 bases to trimming and J lost 1 base, with 7 bases between them. The CDR3: CASSLAGWNTEAFF. The CDR3 DNA is TGTGCCAGCAGCTTGGCGGGGTGGAACACTGAAGCTTTCTTT.

This clone was recorded once. The CDR3 region has the DNA TGCGCCAGCAGCCACGACTCCAGGGTTGGCTACACCTTC. Protein sequence: CASSHDSRVGYTF. This chain joins TRBV5-1 and TRBJ1-2; D is perhaps TRBD1 (5 bases). The germline V gene encodes CDR1 SGHRS and CDR2 YFSETQ. V shed 4 bases and J shed 7 bases, with 14 bases lying between them. The CDR3 has 13 amino acids.

Only a few counts were recorded for this clone. The rearrangement links TRBV30 to TRBJ2-7; 7 nucleotides match TRBD2. CDR1 GTSNPN and CDR2 SVGIG come from the germline V gene (reference sequence). V dropped 3 bases and J dropped 0; count of bases not matched to a gene: 5. The CDR3 spans 14 residues. The CDR3 is CAWRTPGGSYEQYF. The CDR3 DNA follows: TGTGCCTGGAGGACCCCGGGGGGCTCCTACGAGCAGTACTTC.

This chain joins TRBV7-3 and TRBJ2-7; no clear D gene. V was pared by 5 bases and J by 1 base, with 12 bases between. The length of the CDR3 is 14 residues. Germline lookup yields CDR1 SGHTA and CDR2 FQGTGA. CDR3 bases: TGTGCCAGCAGCCCTACTCACGGTTCCTACGAGCAGTACTTC. Encoded protein: CASSPTHGSYEQYF.

The chain uses TRBV5-1 and TRBJ2-3, with 11 bases lining up with TRBD2. V gave up 3 bases and J gave up 0 bases; unmatched junction bases: 6. This CDR3 has 17 residues. Per germline, CDR1 SGHRS and CDR2 YFSETQ. This CDR3 reads CASSSRLAGRSTDTQYF. As DNA, the CDR3 is TGCGCCAGCAGCTCAAGACTAGCGGGACGTAGCACAGATACGCAGTATTTT.

This clone was seen only once. The V call is TRBV7-2, the J call TRBJ1-1; 7 bases are shared with TRBD1. The CDR3 covers 17 residues. Germline CDR1 and CDR2: SGHTA and FQGNSA. The ends lost 0 bases at V and 0 bases at J; junction bases unmatched: 7. The CDR3 here is CASSLAGGGGLNTEAFF. Here the CDR3 DNA reads TGTGCCAGCAGCTTAGCAGGTGGAGGGGGCCTGAACACTGAAGCTTTCTTT.

V gene TRBV7-9 combines with J gene TRBJ2-7; 12 bases line up with TRBD1. The germline gives CDR1 SEHNR, CDR2 FQNEAQ (reference sequence). The CDR3 totals 14 residues. The trim removed 4 bases at V and 5 bases at J, leaving 3 bases unmatched. The CDR3 spells CASSSGTGGHEQYF. The CDR3 coding sequence is TGTGCCAGCAGCTCCGGGACAGGGGGCCACGAGCAGTACTTC.

In this sample, this clone turned up a few times. This sequence joins TRBV7-9 and TRBJ1-2, with TRBD1 identical over 7 bases. The V gene end was trimmed by 3 bases and the J gene end by 0 bases; junction bases not matched to a gene: 4. The germline gives CDR1 SEHNR, CDR2 FQNEAQ (reference sequence). There are 15 residues in the CDR3. CDR3 coding DNA: TGTGCCAGCAGCTTGCGGGACAGAACTAACTATGGCTACACCTTC. Its translation: CASSLRDRTNYGYTF. Full variable domain (remainder filled in from reference TRBV7-9 and TRBJ1-2): DTGVSQNPRHKITKRGQNVTFRCDPISEHNRLYWYRQTLGQGPEFLTYFQNEAQLEKSRLLSDRFSAERPKGSFSTLEIQRTEQGDSAMYLCASSLRDRTNYGYTFGSGTRLTVV.

V and J are TRBV15 and TRBJ2-1; a possible D gene is TRBD2 (7 bases). V was cut by 6 bases and J by 2 bases, with 14 bases left in between. CDR1 LNHNV and CDR2 YYDKDF come from the germline V gene (reference sequence). The CDR3 sequence is 15 residues long. In nucleotides, the CDR3 is TGTGCCACCAGTGGGGGGGCTCGGGCCTACAATGAGCAGTTCTTC. Amino acids: CATSGGARAYNEQFF.

The V call is TRBV10-3, the J call TRBJ2-7; 7 bases agree with TRBD1. Per the germline V gene, CDR1 is ENHRY and CDR2 is SYGVKD. V shed 2 bases, J shed 3 bases, and the junction held 4 bases outside the gene matches. CDR3 length: 14 residues. CDR3 nucleotide sequence: TGTGCCATCAGTGAGAGGGACAGCGACTACGAGCAGTACTTC. This sequence encodes CAISERDSDYEQYF.

V gene TRBV2 combines with J gene TRBJ2-5, with 7 nucleotides matching TRBD2. Trimming took 11 bases from V and 5 from J; bases not matched to a gene: 11. The germline gives CDR1 SNHLY, CDR2 FYNNEI. This CDR3 contains 13 residues. In DNA, the CDR3 is TGTGCCGGGGCCGGGGGAGGGCTGGAGACCCAGTACTTC. Amino acids: CAGAGGGLETQYF.

This CDR3 is CASSQVPGTGVRDEQFF. The CDR3 nucleotides read TGCGCCAGCAGCCAGGTTCCCGGGACAGGGGTTAGGGATGAGCAGTTCTTC. V gene TRBV4-1 combines with J gene TRBJ2-1, with 10 bases that match TRBD1. Germline trimming cut 3 bases from V and 8 bases from J; bases unmatched to any gene: 13. CDR1 is MGHRA and CDR2 is YSYEKL in the germline V gene. The CDR3 length is 17 residues.

The rearrangement joins TRBV18 to TRBJ1-6; D possibly corresponds to TRBD1 (6 bases). The V and J ends lost 4 bases and 9 bases respectively, with 16 bases between them. Germline V CDR1 and CDR2: KGHSH, LQKENI. The CDR3 sequence is 15 residues long. For the CDR3, the DNA is TGTGCCAGCTCACAGGGCAGGGGCATGGCTTCACCCCTCCACTTT. Its protein is CASSQGRGMASPLHF.

The chain has TRBV30 and TRBJ1-1; possible D gene TRBD1, 5 bases. Trimming removed 5 bases from V and 2 bases from J, with 9 bases in between. This CDR3 is 12 amino acids long. Germline CDR1 reads GTSNPN; CDR2 reads SVGIG (reference sequence). The CDR3 DNA reads as TGTGCCTGGGGCCAGGGAAACACTGAAGCTTTCTTT. Protein: CAWGQGNTEAFF.

The V gene is TRBV2, the J gene TRBJ1-6; tentatively, D is TRBD1 (6 bases). Germline V gene lookup returns CDR1 SNHLY and CDR2 FYNNEI. The CDR3 extends over 15 amino acids. V dropped 6 bases and J dropped 0 bases, with 9 bases sitting between them. The DNA of the CDR3 is TGTGCCAGCAGGGACAGCAGCTCCTATAATTCACCCCTCCACTTT. This encodes CASRDSSSYNSPLHF.

V is TRBV29-1 and J is TRBJ1-3; 11 bases align to TRBD1. Germline values: CDR1 SQVTM, CDR2 ANQGSEA. V lost 5 bases, J lost 3 bases, and 12 bases stayed unmatched. The CDR3 has 17 residues. The chain's CDR3 is CSVSFRDRGKDGNTIYF. CDR3 nucleotide sequence: TGCAGCGTTTCTTTCCGGGACAGGGGGAAAGATGGAAACACCATATATTTT.